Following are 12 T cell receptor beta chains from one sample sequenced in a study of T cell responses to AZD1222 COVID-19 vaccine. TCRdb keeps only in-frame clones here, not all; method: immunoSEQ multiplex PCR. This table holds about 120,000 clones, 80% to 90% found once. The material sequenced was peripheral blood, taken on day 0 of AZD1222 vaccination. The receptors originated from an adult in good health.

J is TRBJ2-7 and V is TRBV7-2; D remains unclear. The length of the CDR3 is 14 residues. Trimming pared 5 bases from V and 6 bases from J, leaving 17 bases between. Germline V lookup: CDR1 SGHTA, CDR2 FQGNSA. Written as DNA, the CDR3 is TGTGCCAGCAGCCTCAACCCCACAGACCCCGAGCAGTACTTC. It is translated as CASSLNPTDPEQYF.

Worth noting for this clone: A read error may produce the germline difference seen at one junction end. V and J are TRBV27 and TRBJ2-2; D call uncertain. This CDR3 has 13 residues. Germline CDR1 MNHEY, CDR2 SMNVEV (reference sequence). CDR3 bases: TGTGCCACCAGTGCTAGGGACACCGGGGAGCTGTTTTTT. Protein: CATSARDTGELFF.

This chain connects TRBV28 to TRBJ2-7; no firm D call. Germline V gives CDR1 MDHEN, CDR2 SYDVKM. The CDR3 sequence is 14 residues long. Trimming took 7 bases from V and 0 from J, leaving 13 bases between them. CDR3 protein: CASKSAEASYEQYF. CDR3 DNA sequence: TGTGCCAGCAAATCGGCAGAAGCCTCCTACGAGCAGTACTTC.

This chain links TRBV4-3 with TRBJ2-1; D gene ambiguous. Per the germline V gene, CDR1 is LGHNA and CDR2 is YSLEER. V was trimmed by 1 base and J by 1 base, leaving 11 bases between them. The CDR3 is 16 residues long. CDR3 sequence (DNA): TGCGCCAGCAGCCAAGCGTCGGTAAGTTCCTACAATGAGCAGTTCTTC. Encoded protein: CASSQASVSSYNEQFF.

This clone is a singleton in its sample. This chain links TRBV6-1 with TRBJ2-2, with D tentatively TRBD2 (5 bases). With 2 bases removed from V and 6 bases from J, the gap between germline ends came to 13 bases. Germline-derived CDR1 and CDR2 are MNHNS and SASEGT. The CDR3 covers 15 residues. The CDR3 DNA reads TGTGCCAGCAGTGAAATTATCGGGCGGGCCGGGGAGCTGTTTTTT. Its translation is CASSEIIGRAGELFF.

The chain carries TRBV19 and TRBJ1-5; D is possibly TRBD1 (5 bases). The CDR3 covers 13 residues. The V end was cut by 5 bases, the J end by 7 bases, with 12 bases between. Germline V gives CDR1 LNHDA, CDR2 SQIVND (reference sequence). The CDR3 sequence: CASSYGGQQPQHF. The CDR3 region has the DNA TGTGCCAGTAGTTACGGGGGTCAGCAGCCCCAGCATTTT.

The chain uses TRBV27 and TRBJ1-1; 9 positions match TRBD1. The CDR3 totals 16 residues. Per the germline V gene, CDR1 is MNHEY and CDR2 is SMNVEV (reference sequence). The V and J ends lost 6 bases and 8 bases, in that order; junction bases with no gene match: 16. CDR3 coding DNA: TGTGCCAGCAGACCGCCGGGACAGGGCTACAGTCAGGAAGCTTTCTTT. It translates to CASRPPGQGYSQEAFF.

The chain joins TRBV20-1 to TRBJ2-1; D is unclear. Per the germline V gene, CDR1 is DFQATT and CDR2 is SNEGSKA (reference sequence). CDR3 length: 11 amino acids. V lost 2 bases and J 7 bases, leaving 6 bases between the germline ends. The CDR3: CSARLVNEQFF. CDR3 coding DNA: TGCAGTGCTAGACTCGTGAATGAGCAGTTCTTC.

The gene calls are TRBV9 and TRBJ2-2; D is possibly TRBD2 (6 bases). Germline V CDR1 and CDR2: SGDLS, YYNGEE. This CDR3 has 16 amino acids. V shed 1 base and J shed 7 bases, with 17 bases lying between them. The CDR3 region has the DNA TGTGCCAGCAGCGTAAGACTAGGGAGTCGTGTCGGGGAGCTGTTTTTT. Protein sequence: CASSVRLGSRVGELFF.

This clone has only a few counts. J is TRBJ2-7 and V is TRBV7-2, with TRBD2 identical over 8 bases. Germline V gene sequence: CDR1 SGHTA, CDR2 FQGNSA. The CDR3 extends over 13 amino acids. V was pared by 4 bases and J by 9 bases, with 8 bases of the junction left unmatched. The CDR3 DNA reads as TGTGCCAGCAGCTCCGGGACTAGGTCAGTGCAGTACTTC. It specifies CASSSGTRSVQYF.

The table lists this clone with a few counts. CDR3 sequence (DNA): TGTGCCAGCAGTCCCAGCGGGACCAGAACCGGGGAGCTGTTTTTT. Translated: CASSPSGTRTGELFF. The chain uses TRBV9 and TRBJ2-2, with 7 bases matching TRBD2. The CDR3 contains 15 residues. CDR1 and CDR2 (germline): SGDLS, YYNGEE. Germline trimming cut 5 bases from V and 5 bases from J; bases unmatched to any gene: 9.

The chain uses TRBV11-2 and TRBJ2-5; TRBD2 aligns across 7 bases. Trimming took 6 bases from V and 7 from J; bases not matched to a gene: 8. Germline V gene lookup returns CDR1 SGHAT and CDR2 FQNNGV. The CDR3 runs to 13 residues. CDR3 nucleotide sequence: TGTGCCAGCAGACACGGGGGGTTAGGGACCCAGTACTTC. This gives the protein CASRHGGLGTQYF.